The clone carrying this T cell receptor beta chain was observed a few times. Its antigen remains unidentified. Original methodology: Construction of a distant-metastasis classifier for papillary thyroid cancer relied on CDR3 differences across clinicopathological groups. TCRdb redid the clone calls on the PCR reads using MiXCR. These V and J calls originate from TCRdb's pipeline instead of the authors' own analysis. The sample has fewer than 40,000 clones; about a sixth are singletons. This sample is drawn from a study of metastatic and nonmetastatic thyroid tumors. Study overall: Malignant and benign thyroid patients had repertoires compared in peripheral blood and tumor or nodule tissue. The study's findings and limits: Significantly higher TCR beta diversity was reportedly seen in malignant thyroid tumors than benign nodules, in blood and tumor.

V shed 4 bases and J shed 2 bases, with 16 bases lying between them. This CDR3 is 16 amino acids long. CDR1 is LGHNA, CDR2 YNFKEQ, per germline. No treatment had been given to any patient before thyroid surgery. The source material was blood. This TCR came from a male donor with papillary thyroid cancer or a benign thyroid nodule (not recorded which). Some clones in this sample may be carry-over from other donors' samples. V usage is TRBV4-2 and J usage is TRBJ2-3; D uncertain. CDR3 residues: CASSRAHVSDTDTQYF. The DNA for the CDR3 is TGTGCCAGCAGCCGAGCCCATGTCAGTGACACAGATACGCAGTATTTT.